This is a list of T cell receptor beta chains from one sample in a study of blood T cell repertoires in COVID-19. Sequencing was performed with immunoSEQ multiplex PCR; in TCRdb, only in-frame clones are kept and a portion is missing. The sample shows 150,000 to 200,000 clones, 70% to 90% of them seen only once. The material sequenced was peripheral blood. Source of these receptors: a man in his 70s with active or convalescent COVID-19. Each CDR3 is given with its conserved first and last residue. The order of the fields is J gene, D gene, V gene, CDR3 DNA, CDR3 protein. The D gene is left open where the match is weak.

TRBJ2-1	-	TRBV18	TGTGCCAGCTCACCAGTGGGGACAATCGACAATGAGCAGTTCTTC	CASSPVGTIDNEQFF
TRBJ2-1	-	TRBV19	TGTGCCAGTACTGACCGTGACAGGCCCCACAATGAGCAGTTCTTC	CASTDRDRPHNEQFF
TRBJ2-1	TRBD2	TRBV19	TGTGCCAGTAGTATCCGGGAGGGTGGGTACAATGAGCAGTTCTTC	CASSIREGGYNEQFF
TRBJ1-5	-	TRBV7-8	TGTGCCAGCAGCCCAGAGCAGGGCTATAGCAATCAGCCCCAGCATTTT	CASSPEQGYSNQPQHF
TRBJ1-1	TRBD1	TRBV6-2/TRBV6-3	TGTGCCAGCAGTTACAGTTTTGGGACAGTGAACACTGAAGCTTTCTTT	CASSYSFGTVNTEAFF
TRBJ1-3	-	TRBV28	TGTGCCAGCAGTGTCTCCCTAGCGGGGACTGGAAACACCATATATTTT	CASSVSLAGTGNTIYF
TRBJ2-3	-	TRBV7-8	TGTGCCAGCAGCCTGAGTAGGCGGGGCGGCACAGATACGCAGTATTTT	CASSLSRRGGTDTQYF
TRBJ2-7	-	TRBV27	TGTGCCAGCTCGACCGGAGACTACGAGCAGTACTTC	CASSTGDYEQYF
TRBJ2-7	-	TRBV28	TGTGCCAGCAGTGGGCAGGGGACCTACGAGCAGTACTTC	CASSGQGTYEQYF
TRBJ1-4	-	TRBV21-1	TGTGCCAGCAGCAAAAAGAGAACTAATGAAAAACTGTTTTTT	CASSKKRTNEKLFF